This is a list of T cell receptor beta chains from one sample in a study of beta chain features in type 1 diabetes. The protocol was immunoSEQ multiplex PCR, while the TCRdb copy is restricted to in-frame clones and leaves out a portion. The table shows fewer than 300,000 clones, with roughly a tenth occurring only once. Sequencing was done on a sample of naive CD4+ T cells from blood. The receptors come from a man aged 25 to 40 with type 1 diabetes. Both conserved end residues are part of each CDR3. Fields, in order: clone size, D gene, J gene, V gene, CDR3 protein. A D gene is named only where the DNA matches it firmly. Clone size is shown for a subset of rows, as once, few, many or a class of expanded clone.

. TRBD2 TRBJ2-1 TRBV5-1 CASSLAVSSGQLYNEQFF
. TRBD2 TRBJ2-1 TRBV5-1 CASSLGKLAGLYNEQFF
. . TRBJ1-2 TRBV18 CASSPAAAGTSGYTF
. TRBD1 TRBJ1-2 TRBV6-6 CASNRDSLNYGYTF
few . TRBJ1-2 TRBV29-1 CSAQKPNYGYTF
. TRBD1 TRBJ1-5 TRBV6-6 CASSSGGGNQPQHF
. . TRBJ2-5 TRBV6-5 CATKKGGRGETQYF
few . TRBJ2-3 TRBV10-1 CASKRTGTDTQYF
. . TRBJ2-1 TRBV5-6 CASSLDLSSYNEQFF
few . TRBJ1-2 TRBV7-3 CASSQGTLGGYTF
few . TRBJ2-1 TRBV18 CASSSTPRYNEQFF
few . TRBJ2-3 TRBV18 CASSPPYRGPPTQYF
. TRBD1 TRBJ1-1 TRBV28 CASRSRTGFFF
few . TRBJ2-1 TRBV2 CASREYNEQFF
few . TRBJ1-2 TRBV4-3 CASSQAWGPGGGYTF
few . TRBJ1-5 TRBV28 CASSGVSNQPQHF
. TRBD2 TRBJ2-1 TRBV9 CASSVSSGNNEQFF
few . TRBJ1-6 TRBV21-1 CASGGSQGSSSYNSPLHF
few . TRBJ2-6 TRBV5-1 CASSNTRGGANVLTF
. TRBD1 TRBJ2-3 TRBV11-2 CASSLVVQGGDTQYF
. . TRBJ2-5 TRBV20-1 CSAHHFETQYF
few . TRBJ1-2 TRBV2 CASSEAGGDFFYGYTF
few . TRBJ2-1 TRBV5-1 CASSLEAEAYNEQFF
few TRBD2 TRBJ2-2 TRBV7-8 CASSLRLLAGGSTGELFF
. . TRBJ1-1 TRBV18 CASSPYRESTEAFF
. . TRBJ2-5 TRBV12-5 CASGFTPRGLTETQYF
. . TRBJ2-2 TRBV11-2 CASSLGVVGELFF
few TRBD1 TRBJ1-6 TRBV7-9 CASSPWDRGRSPLHF
few . TRBJ1-3 TRBV12-5 CASGGSGNTIYF
. . TRBJ2-5 TRBV11-1 CASSHRGLKRDQYF
. TRBD1 TRBJ1-1 TRBV28 CASRGQDSPATEAFF
few . TRBJ2-3 TRBV7-9 CASSSGLSTDTQYF
few TRBD1 TRBJ2-7 TRBV5-1 CASSLETGYSYEQYF
few . TRBJ1-4 TRBV18 CASSPGARHNEKLFF
few TRBD2 TRBJ2-3 TRBV25-1 CASSLAGFTDTQYF
few . TRBJ1-1 TRBV4-2 CASTTPGGRTEAFF
few TRBD2 TRBJ2-1 TRBV9 CASSLGLVGNEQFF
few . TRBJ1-1 TRBV30 CAWSVRGFPNTEAFF
few . TRBJ1-5 TRBV2 CASTQQGVSNQPQHF
. TRBD2 TRBJ2-4 TRBV28 CASSLSRGGDIQYF
. . TRBJ2-4 TRBV4-1 CASSAYGLPGNIQYF
few . TRBJ1-2 TRBV18 CASSPYSGDGYTF
. TRBD2 TRBJ2-3 TRBV5-1 CASSYLAGAPTDTQYF
. . TRBJ1-5 TRBV30 CASGAGDNQPQHF
. . TRBJ1-6 TRBV6-6 CASGEGGSSPLHF
. TRBD2 TRBJ2-2 TRBV15 CATSRDRTSGGTGELFF
. . TRBJ1-4 TRBV29-1 CSALTEKLFF
. TRBD1 TRBJ2-5 TRBV11-2 CASSQDPHRGPETQYF
. TRBD1 TRBJ2-7 TRBV7-8 CASTSRQGAGEQYF
. . TRBJ1-4 TRBV9 CASSVGEGHGTLFF
. TRBD1 TRBJ1-2 TRBV6-6 CASSPGTDYGYTF
few . TRBJ2-1 TRBV7-2 CASSFLGEYNEQFF
. TRBD1 TRBJ1-1 TRBV4-2 CASSQAGGRNTEAFF
. . TRBJ2-4 TRBV29-1 CSVEDLKGAKNIQYF
. TRBD1 TRBJ1-6 TRBV28 CASSLGQGNSPLHF